This T cell receptor beta chain was obtained from a study of T-cell reconstitution after alpha-beta-depleted transplantation in children. Findings and caveats of the study: The main origin of T-cell counts and diversity one year after transplant was newly produced T cells. Reportedly, alpha-beta T cells present about two months post-transplant originated from several hundred expanded clones of graft origin. Recipient T cells and thymic progenitors that survived were the source of the high TCRbeta diversity seen at day 60 in some patients.

Molecular barcoding with unique molecular identifiers was used for the TCRbeta library. MiXCR, run by TCRdb on the PCR reads, gives a single entry per CDR3 protein. The sample has hundreds of thousands of distinct CDR3 sequences, over 10% seen once. About this clonotype: The antigen is not known.

This sequence was found in a male patient younger than 18 who had a stem cell transplant for acute myeloid leukemia, so the T cells may come from the graft donor. The source was PBMCs, mostly from graft donor cells, collected 360 days after TCRalphabeta/CD19-depleted stem cell transplant.

The DNA of the CDR3 is TGTACCAGCAGCAAAGTTAGGGGGCCCTACGAGCAGTACTTC. Its protein is CTSSKVRGPYEQYF. This chain uses TRBV21-1 with TRBJ2-7; the table gives TRBD1 as D, unverified against the DNA. TRBV21-1 is recorded as a pseudogene. The CDR3 covers 14 residues.